These 6 T cell receptor beta chains share one sample of origin, sequenced in a study of blood T cell repertoires in COVID-19 (TCRdb year 2020). Receptor libraries were prepared by the immunoSEQ multiplex PCR assay. TCRdb took this table from immuneACCESS and kept in-frame rearrangements with V and J called. Such tables lack part of the clones; where checked against another copy, unresolved V genes explain under half of the gap, and the rest is unexplained. The table for this sample lists 40,000 to 55,000 clones; about 81% of them were counted only once. The ten largest clonotypes hold 4.4% of the sample. Sequencing was carried out using peripheral blood. All receptors derive from a man aged 45-60 years with active COVID-19.

The rearrangement uses TRBV4-3 and TRBJ2-1, with a possible D match to TRBD2 (6 bases). This CDR3 spans 15 amino acids. Germline CDR1 reads LGHNA; CDR2 reads YSLEER. V was shortened by 0 bases and J by 6 bases, with 12 bases between the two germline ends. The CDR3 sequence is CASSQDSRTTNEQFF. CDR3 nucleotides: TGCGCCAGCAGCCAAGATTCCCGGACTACCAATGAGCAGTTCTTC.

This sequence joins TRBV5-1 and TRBJ2-7; weak D call: TRBD1 (5 bases). The germline V and J ends were trimmed by 4 bases and 0 bases, with 14 bases remaining between them. Germline V lookup: CDR1 SGHRS, CDR2 YFSETQ. This CDR3 comprises 15 residues. The DNA for the CDR3 is TGCGCCAGCAGCCGGGCCGAACAGGTCTCCTACGAGCAGTACTTC. Amino acids: CASSRAEQVSYEQYF.

The chain is built from TRBV4-1 and TRBJ1-1; D is uncertain. V shed 0 bases and J shed 0 bases, with 5 bases lying between them. The length of the CDR3 is 14 residues. CDR1 MGHRA and CDR2 YSYEKL come from the germline V gene. DNA for the CDR3: TGCGCCAGCAGCCAAGACTCCTTGAACACTGAAGCTTTCTTT. Translation gives CASSQDSLNTEAFF.

In its sample, this clone was seen a few times. The chain links TRBV6-1 to TRBJ2-7; D is undetermined. Germline-derived CDR1 and CDR2 are MNHNS and SASEGT. This CDR3 is built from 14 residues. Trimming removed 3 bases from V and 5 bases from J, with 14 bases in between. CDR3 bases: TGTGCCAGCAGTGAGATAGACACCCCCGACGAGCAGTACTTC. Its protein product is CASSEIDTPDEQYF.

The gene calls are TRBV6-6 and TRBJ1-5; D possibly corresponds to TRBD1 (5 bases). Germline V gives CDR1 MNHNY, CDR2 SVGAGI (reference sequence). There are 14 residues in the CDR3. V was trimmed by 3 bases and J by 7 bases, leaving 13 bases between them. The CDR3, as DNA: TGTGCCAGCAGTTATGGGCTCAAGGGGCAGCCCCAGCATTTT. Translation gives CASSYGLKGQPQHF.

This rearrangement joins TRBV2 to TRBJ2-5; 10 nucleotides align to TRBD2. Germline V gene data show CDR1 as SNHLY and CDR2 as FYNNEI. The junction had 6 bases not matched to a gene; V was cut back by 4 bases and J by 1 base. The CDR3 has 16 residues. CDR3 sequence reads: CASSGLAGVLQETQYF. The CDR3 DNA is TGTGCCAGCAGTGGCCTAGCGGGGGTACTCCAAGAGACCCAGTACTTC.